This is a list of T cell receptor beta chains from one sample in a study of beta chain features in type 1 diabetes. Some clones are missing from TCRdb's copy, which holds only in-frame ones; the method was immunoSEQ multiplex PCR. This sample yields tens of thousands of clones, of which under 35% are seen a single time; 0.45% belongs to the top ten. Sequenced sample: stem cell memory CD4+ T cells from blood. The receptors shown here come from a woman in her late teens or twenties in good health. Each CDR3 is given with its conserved first and last residue. The D gene is left open where the match is weak. Clone size is stated in some rows and not others, as once, few, many or a class when expanded.

size: few; D: .; J: TRBJ2-7; V: TRBV29-1; DNA: TGCAGCGTTTTCCGGACGGCGGGGGAGCAGTACTTC; CDR3: CSVFRTAGEQYF
size: .; D: .; J: TRBJ2-2; V: TRBV4-2; DNA: TGTGCCAGCAGCCAAGATCTACTAGGAAACGGGGAGCTGTTTTTT; CDR3: CASSQDLLGNGELFF
size: few; D: .; J: TRBJ1-2; V: TRBV20-1; DNA: TGCAGTGCCCCTATTAATTGGGGCTACACCTTC; CDR3: CSAPINWGYTF
size: few; D: .; J: TRBJ2-1; V: TRBV4-2; DNA: TGTGCCAGCAGCTTGGCTTGGCCCAATGAGCAGTTCTTC; CDR3: CASSLAWPNEQFF
size: few; D: TRBD1; J: TRBJ2-7; V: TRBV2; DNA: TGTGCCGGTCGAGACAGGGCATCCTACGAGCAGTACTTC; CDR3: CAGRDRASYEQYF
size: .; D: .; J: TRBJ2-7; V: TRBV18; DNA: TGTGCCAGCTCACCGACCGCGCAGGGGAGCCACGAGCAGTACTTC; CDR3: CASSPTAQGSHEQYF
size: .; D: TRBD2; J: TRBJ2-5; V: TRBV4-2; DNA: TGTGCCAGCAGCCTCGGAGCGGGGAACGGATTAGAGACCCAGTACTTC; CDR3: CASSLGAGNGLETQYF
size: .; D: .; J: TRBJ1-5; V: TRBV29-1; DNA: TGCAGCGTTGGAAGGGGCCCCAATCAGCCCCAGCATTTT; CDR3: CSVGRGPNQPQHF
size: few; D: TRBD2; J: TRBJ2-3; V: TRBV5-4; DNA: TGTGCCAGCAGCTTGCGAGCGGGAGGGCGCACAGATACGCAGTATTTT; CDR3: CASSLRAGGRTDTQYF
size: few; D: .; J: TRBJ1-2; V: TRBV4-1; DNA: TGCGCCAGCAGCCACCTTAGGGGTATTAACTATGGCTACACCTTC; CDR3: CASSHLRGINYGYTF
size: .; D: .; J: TRBJ2-5; V: TRBV11-2; DNA: TGTGCCAGCAGCTGGAGGGGGGGCGGAGAGACCCAGTACTTC; CDR3: CASSWRGGGETQYF
size: .; D: TRBD1; J: TRBJ2-1; V: TRBV7-2; DNA: TGTGCCAGCAGCCGTGCCGGGACAGGGGGCTACGGGGAGCAGTTCTTC; CDR3: CASSRAGTGGYGEQFF
size: .; D: .; J: TRBJ1-3; V: TRBV4-1; DNA: TGCGCCAGCAGCCCCCCGCGGGCGCCAGGAAACACCATATATTTT; CDR3: CASSPPRAPGNTIYF
size: few; D: TRBD2; J: TRBJ2-1; V: TRBV30; DNA: TGTGCCTGGAGTGTAGGACTAGCGGGGTACAATGAGCAGTTCTTC; CDR3: CAWSVGLAGYNEQFF
size: .; D: TRBD2; J: TRBJ2-7; V: TRBV19; DNA: TGTGCCAGTAGTACCCGACTAGCGCAGAGCTCCTACGAGCAGTACTTC; CDR3: CASSTRLAQSSYEQYF
size: few; D: TRBD1; J: TRBJ2-2; V: TRBV5-1; DNA: TGCGCCAGCACCATGACAGGGGGCGCGAACACCGGGGAGCTGTTTTTT; CDR3: CASTMTGGANTGELFF
size: .; D: TRBD2; J: TRBJ2-5; V: TRBV7-2; DNA: TGTGCCAGCAGCTTAGATAGGGCTAGCGGGCAAGAGACCCAGTACTTC; CDR3: CASSLDRASGQETQYF
size: few; D: .; J: TRBJ2-3; V: TRBV5-1; DNA: TGCGCCAGCAGCTTGGGAGGGAGATCCGATACGCAGTATTTT; CDR3: CASSLGGRSDTQYF
size: .; D: TRBD2; J: TRBJ2-3; V: TRBV6-5; DNA: TGTGCCAGCAGTTACTCAGGACTAGACACAGATACGCAGTATTTT; CDR3: CASSYSGLDTDTQYF
size: .; D: TRBD1; J: TRBJ2-5; V: TRBV14; DNA: TGTGCCAACAGCGAAGGGGGCATCGGGACCCAGTACTTC; CDR3: CANSEGGIGTQYF
size: .; D: .; J: TRBJ2-5; V: TRBV11-3; DNA: TGTGCCAGCAGCTTAGCGGTCCAAGAGACCCAGTACTTC; CDR3: CASSLAVQETQYF
size: .; D: .; J: TRBJ2-5; V: TRBV19; DNA: TGTGCCAGTAGTAACCCCCCGGGGGAAGAGACCCAGTACTTC; CDR3: CASSNPPGEETQYF
size: few; D: TRBD1; J: TRBJ2-7; V: TRBV7-3; DNA: TGTGCCAGCAGCTTCGGACAGGGCTACGAGCAGTACTTC; CDR3: CASSFGQGYEQYF
size: few; D: .; J: TRBJ2-1; V: TRBV5-1; DNA: TGCGCCAGCAGCGGCGGGACCATGAACAATGAGCAGTTCTTC; CDR3: CASSGGTMNNEQFF
size: few; D: TRBD2; J: TRBJ2-1; V: TRBV5-4; DNA: TGTGCCAGCCTATCTGGGCCCAGCGGGGGGTACAATGAGCAGTTCTTC; CDR3: CASLSGPSGGYNEQFF
size: .; D: .; J: TRBJ2-5; V: TRBV9; DNA: TGTGCCAGCAGCCCGGCCCCCGTACAGCAAGAGACCCAGTACTTC; CDR3: CASSPAPVQQETQYF
size: .; D: .; J: TRBJ2-7; V: TRBV5-6; DNA: TGTGCCAGCAGCGGCCCCTCCTACGAGCAGTACTTC; CDR3: CASSGPSYEQYF
size: few; D: .; J: TRBJ1-2; V: TRBV7-2; DNA: TGTGCCAGCAGCGACCTCGGGTACAGCGGTGGCTACACCTTC; CDR3: CASSDLGYSGGYTF
size: few; D: TRBD1; J: TRBJ2-3; V: TRBV2; DNA: TGTGCCAGCAACCGGGACAGTCGCACAGATACGCAGTATTTT; CDR3: CASNRDSRTDTQYF
size: .; D: TRBD2; J: TRBJ2-5; V: TRBV5-4; DNA: TGTGCCAGCAGCCCCGCCGGGACTAGCGGGAGTACGGAGACCCAGTACTTC; CDR3: CASSPAGTSGSTETQYF
size: few; D: .; J: TRBJ2-3; V: TRBV18; DNA: TGTGCCAGCTCACCAGCAGGGGTTGATACGCAGTATTTT; CDR3: CASSPAGVDTQYF
size: .; D: .; J: TRBJ2-7; V: TRBV7-8; DNA: TGTGCCAGCAGACCACAGGGACGGGGAATCGAGCAGTACTTC; CDR3: CASRPQGRGIEQYF
size: few; D: .; J: TRBJ2-7; V: TRBV2; DNA: TGTGCCAGCAGAGACGACAGATACGAGCAGTACTTC; CDR3: CASRDDRYEQYF
size: .; D: .; J: TRBJ2-1; V: TRBV5-1; DNA: TGCGCCAGCAGTACCGTTGGCACCGATGAGCAGTTCTTC; CDR3: CASSTVGTDEQFF
size: .; D: TRBD2; J: TRBJ2-1; V: TRBV11-2; DNA: TGTGCCAGCAGCGACACTAGCGGGAGGGCCTACAATGAGCAGTTCTTC; CDR3: CASSDTSGRAYNEQFF
size: few; D: TRBD2; J: TRBJ2-1; V: TRBV29-1; DNA: TGCAGCGTTGGTAGGACTAGCGGCCGCTCCTACAATGAGCAGTTCTTC; CDR3: CSVGRTSGRSYNEQFF
size: .; D: .; J: TRBJ2-7; V: TRBV25-1; DNA: TGTGCCACCGCTATGACAGGAACCTACGAGCAGTACTTC; CDR3: CATAMTGTYEQYF
size: few; D: TRBD1; J: TRBJ2-3; V: TRBV7-6; DNA: TGTGCCAGCAGCTTAGCCCCGACAGGGAATAGGGATACGCAGTATTTT; CDR3: CASSLAPTGNRDTQYF
size: few; D: TRBD1; J: TRBJ1-2; V: TRBV15; DNA: TGTGCCACCAGCAGACTTTCACCGGGACAGCATCATGGCTACACCTTC; CDR3: CATSRLSPGQHHGYTF
size: .; D: .; J: TRBJ1-2; V: TRBV7-9; DNA: TGTGCCAGCAGCTCGCCGGGTCGGAGCTATGGCTACACCTTC; CDR3: CASSSPGRSYGYTF
size: .; D: .; J: TRBJ1-1; V: TRBV19; DNA: TGTGCCAGTAGTGTACAGGGTAGCTACACTGAAGCTTTCTTT; CDR3: CASSVQGSYTEAFF
size: few; D: TRBD2; J: TRBJ2-2; V: TRBV5-1; DNA: TGCGCCAGCAGCCAGCCTAGCGGGGGGGCGCCCGGGGAGCTGTTTTTT; CDR3: CASSQPSGGAPGELFF
size: .; D: .; J: TRBJ1-5; V: TRBV9; DNA: TGTGCCAGCAGCGTTGGCCGGGGCAATCAGCCCCAGCATTTT; CDR3: CASSVGRGNQPQHF
size: .; D: .; J: TRBJ2-5; V: TRBV10-3; DNA: TGTGCCATCGGGGGGGAGACCCAGTACTTC; CDR3: CAIGGETQYF
size: .; D: .; J: TRBJ2-3; V: TRBV19; DNA: TGTGCCAGTAGTCAGCTGACGGGGGTCACAGATACGCAGTATTTT; CDR3: CASSQLTGVTDTQYF
size: few; D: TRBD1; J: TRBJ2-1; V: TRBV15; DNA: TGTGCCACCAGCTTATCGGACAGGGGCGCCTACAATGAGCAGTTCTTC; CDR3: CATSLSDRGAYNEQFF
size: .; D: .; J: TRBJ2-5; V: TRBV11-2; DNA: TGTGCCAGCAGCGGGGGGATAGGAACTCTACATGAGCAGTACTTC; CDR3: CASSGGIGTLHEQYF
size: few; D: TRBD2; J: TRBJ2-3; V: TRBV5-4; DNA: TGTGCCAGCAGCGCGGGACTAGCGGGGACAGATACGCAGTATTTT; CDR3: CASSAGLAGTDTQYF
size: few; D: TRBD1; J: TRBJ2-7; V: TRBV9; DNA: TGTGCCAGCAGCGTAGGGCTACAGGGGGCCCAGTTCGAGCAGTACTTC; CDR3: CASSVGLQGAQFEQYF
size: few; D: TRBD1; J: TRBJ1-1; V: TRBV5-1; DNA: TGCGCCAGCAGCCCGGGACAGGGGGCTTTGGGCACTGAAGCTTTCTTT; CDR3: CASSPGQGALGTEAFF
size: many; D: TRBD2; J: TRBJ2-7; V: TRBV7-2; DNA: TGTGCCAGCAGCTCGTCTAGCGGTAGCTCCTACGAGCAGTACTTC; CDR3: CASSSSSGSSYEQYF